This T cell receptor beta chain was captured in a study of monozygotic twins with inflammatory bowel disease. Germline-derived CDR1 and CDR2 are MDHEN and SYDVKM. CDR3 length: 16 residues. No T cells were sorted before total RNA was taken from whole blood. A template switching step added UMIs, each with a 6-nucleotide sample barcode. TCRdb reprocessed the 5' RACE reads and reports one entry per CDR3 protein, with no DNA. This sample's table reports around 400,000 distinct CDR3 sequences. The genes are TRBV28 and TRBJ1-5. This receptor was taken from a human donor with ulcerative colitis or Crohn's disease, or a healthy co-twin of an affected twin (not recorded which). Sequenced sample: blood. The CDR3 here is CASSFPLPGSNQPQHF.